One sample yielded the 14 T cell receptor beta chains listed below, sequenced in a study of OX40 agonist ivuxolimab in advanced cancers. Only in-frame clones appear in the TCRdb table, and some are missing; sequencing was by immunoSEQ multiplex PCR. The repertoire holds more than 30,000 clones, 70% to 85% seen once, with over 8.5% in the top ten. The sample was CD4+ or CD8+ T cells sorted from blood, taken in a trial of the OX40 agonist ivuxolimab. The source is an adult with an advanced solid tumor such as melanoma, head and neck, liver or kidney cancer.

The rearrangement links TRBV19 to TRBJ1-2; the match to TRBD1 covers 8 bases. The CDR3 loop spans 17 amino acids. V shed 9 bases and J 1 base; nucleotides not matched to a gene: 16. CDR1 LNHDA and CDR2 SQIVND come from the germline V gene (reference sequence). CDR3 amino acids: CASEAPRQGAVNYGYTF. CDR3 nucleotides: TGTGCCAGCGAAGCCCCTCGCCAGGGGGCCGTTAACTATGGCTACACCTTC.

This sequence joins TRBV27 and TRBJ2-5; the D call may be TRBD1 or TRBD2 (6 bases each). Trimming took off 8 bases at V and 11 bases at J, with 24 bases between the two ends. The germline V gene encodes CDR1 MNHEY and CDR2 SMNVEV (reference sequence). CDR3 length: 14 amino acids. CDR3 protein: CASGDRSALREQYF. Written as DNA, the CDR3 is TGTGCCAGCGGCGACAGGTCGGCCCTCCGGGAGCAGTACTTC.

This clone was detected a few times. The chain recombines TRBV7-9 with TRBJ1-2; D is ambiguous. This CDR3 is built from 13 residues. Trimming pared 6 bases from V and 5 bases from J, leaving 13 bases between. Germline assignment: CDR1 SEHNR and CDR2 FQNEAQ (reference sequence). DNA of the CDR3: TGTGCCAGCAGTACAGAAGGGATTTATGGCTACACCTTC. As protein: CASSTEGIYGYTF. The whole variable domain, filled in from reference TRBV7-9 and TRBJ1-2, reads DTGVSQNPRHKITKRGQNVTFRCDPISEHNRLYWYRQTLGQGPEFLTYFQNEAQLEKSRLLSDRFSAERPKGSFSTLEIQRTEQGDSAMYLCASSTEGIYGYTFGSGTRLTVV.

The V call is TRBV10-2, the J call TRBJ1-1; possible D gene TRBD1, 6 bases. Germline lookup yields CDR1 WSHSY and CDR2 SAAADI. There are 14 residues in the CDR3. Trimming left V 7 bases short and J 0 bases short, with 12 bases between. The DNA of the CDR3 is TGCGCCAGCATGCTGACAGGAATGAACACTGAAGCTTTCTTT. The encoded protein is CASMLTGMNTEAFF.

The rearrangement uses TRBV18 and TRBJ1-3; a possible D gene is TRBD1 (5 bases). V lost 3 bases to trimming and J lost 2 bases, with 8 bases between them. The CDR3 consists of 14 residues. From germline, CDR1 is KGHSH and CDR2 LQKENI. The CDR3 here is CASSPLGAGNTIYF. The CDR3 nucleotides read TGTGCCAGCTCACCGTTGGGGGCTGGAAACACCATATATTTT. The whole variable domain, filled in from reference TRBV18 and TRBJ1-3, reads NAGVMQNPRHLVRRRGQEARLRCSPMKGHSHVYWYRQLPEEGLKFMVYLQKENIIDESGMPKERFSAEFPKEGPSILRIQQVVRGDSAAYFCASSPLGAGNTIYFGEGSWLTVV.

The chain recombines TRBV15 with TRBJ2-3; 8 bases are a match to TRBD2. With 0 bases clipped from V and 0 bases from J, the junction kept 5 bases outside the gene matches. Germline values: CDR1 LNHNV, CDR2 YYDKDF (reference sequence). The CDR3 length is 17 residues. The CDR3: CATSRDIAGGSTDTQYF. The DNA of the CDR3 is TGTGCCACCAGCAGAGATATTGCGGGGGGAAGCACAGATACGCAGTATTTT.

The CDR3 sequence is CASSLALFYQETQYF. DNA for the CDR3: TGTGCCAGCAGCTTAGCGCTGTTTTACCAAGAGACCCAGTACTTC. The chain recombines TRBV7-9 with TRBJ2-5; no clear D. Looked up from germline, CDR1 is SEHNR and CDR2 is FQNEAQ (reference sequence). Trimming removed 0 bases at V and 0 bases at J, with 8 bases between. This CDR3 spans 15 amino acids.

The rearrangement links TRBV29-1 to TRBJ1-1; 11 nucleotides align to TRBD1. Germline V lookup: CDR1 SQVTM, CDR2 ANQGSEA. The CDR3 is made up of 13 amino acids. The ends lost 7 bases at V and 1 base at J; junction bases unmatched: 2. The CDR3 is CSGTGGANTEAFF. The DNA of the CDR3 is TGCAGCGGGACAGGGGGCGCGAACACTGAAGCTTTCTTT.

This chain joins TRBV7-6 and TRBJ2-5; 7 bases fit TRBD1. This CDR3 region has 13 residues. Germline CDR1 is SGHVS and CDR2 is FNYEAQ. The V and J ends lost 5 bases and 6 bases, in that order; junction bases with no gene match: 6. The CDR3 region has the DNA TGTGCCAGCAGCGCAAGGGGGCGGCAGACCCAGTACTTC. The encoded protein is CASSARGRQTQYF.

The chain recombines TRBV6-1 with TRBJ2-7; TRBD1 is a possible D gene (5 bases). The V end was cut by 2 bases, the J end by 2 bases, with 10 bases between. Germline V CDR1 and CDR2: MNHNS, SASEGT. The CDR3 extends over 14 amino acids. CDR3 nucleotides: TGTGCCAGCAGTGAATGGACATATACCTACGAGCAGTACTTC. It translates to CASSEWTYTYEQYF.

V gene TRBV4-2 combines with J gene TRBJ1-1; D is ambiguous. V was shortened by 3 bases and J by 1 base, with 15 bases between the two germline ends. Germline V gene lookup returns CDR1 LGHNA and CDR2 YNFKEQ. The CDR3 covers 16 residues. CDR3 DNA: TGTGCCAGCAGCCAGTTTGGTATCGGAAAGAACACTGAAGCTTTCTTT. Protein product: CASSQFGIGKNTEAFF.

The chain is built from TRBV19 and TRBJ2-3, with a tentative D call TRBD1 (6 bases). Germline assignment: CDR1 LNHDA and CDR2 SQIVND (reference sequence). Trimming shortened V by 7 bases and J by 2 bases, and 13 bases separated the two germline ends. The CDR3 has 14 amino acids. The CDR3 protein is CASKGRGPTDTQYF. In DNA form, the CDR3 reads TGTGCCAGTAAGGGCAGGGGACCCACAGATACGCAGTATTTT. Full variable domain (missing parts from reference TRBV19 and TRBJ2-3): DGGITQSPKYLFRKEGQNVTLSCEQNLNHDAMYWYRQDPGQGLRLIYYSQIVNDFQKGDIAEGYSVSREKKESFPLTVTSAQKNPTAFYLCASKGRGPTDTQYFGPGTRLTVL.

The chain employs TRBV9 and TRBJ1-1, with D tentatively TRBD1 (6 bases). This CDR3 comprises 14 residues. V lost 9 bases and J lost 2, with 17 bases in between. Germline V lookup: CDR1 SGDLS, CDR2 YYNGEE. CDR3: CATEMLTGNTEAFF. The CDR3 region has the DNA TGTGCCACCGAGATGCTGACAGGAAACACTGAAGCTTTCTTT.

V is TRBV7-2 and J is TRBJ2-2, with D uncertain. The CDR3 extends over 14 amino acids. V was trimmed by 5 bases and J by 5 bases, leaving 12 bases between them. Germline V gives CDR1 SGHTA, CDR2 FQGNSA. The CDR3, as DNA: TGTGCCAGCAGCCGAAGACCACAAACCGGGGAGCTGTTTTTT. Translated, it gives CASSRRPQTGELFF. Using reference TRBV7-2 and TRBJ2-2 for the parts outside the CDR3, the full variable domain is GAGVSQSPSNKVTEKGKDVELRCDPISGHTALYWYRQSLGQGLEFLIYFQGNSAPDKSGLPSDRFSAERTGGSVSTLTIQRTQQEDSAVYLCASSRRPQTGELFFGEGSRLTVL.